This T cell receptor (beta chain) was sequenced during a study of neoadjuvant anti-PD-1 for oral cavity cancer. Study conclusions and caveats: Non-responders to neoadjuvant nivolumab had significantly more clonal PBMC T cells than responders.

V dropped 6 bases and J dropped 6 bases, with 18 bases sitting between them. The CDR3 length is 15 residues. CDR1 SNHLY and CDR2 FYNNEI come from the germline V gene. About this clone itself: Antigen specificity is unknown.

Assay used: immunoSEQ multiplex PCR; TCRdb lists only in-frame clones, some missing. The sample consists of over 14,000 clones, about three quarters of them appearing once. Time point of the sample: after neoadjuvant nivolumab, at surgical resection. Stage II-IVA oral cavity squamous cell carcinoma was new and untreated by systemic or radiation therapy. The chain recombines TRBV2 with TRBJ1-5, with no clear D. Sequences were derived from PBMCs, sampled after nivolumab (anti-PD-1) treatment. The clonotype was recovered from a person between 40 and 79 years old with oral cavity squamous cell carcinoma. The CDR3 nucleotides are TGTGCCAGCAGGGGCGAGGGATTGGTCTCTCAGCCCCAGCATTTT. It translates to CASRGEGLVSQPQHF.